Each of the 8 T cell receptor beta chains below was sequenced from the same sample in a study of technical replicates of blood from a few donors. Using immunoSEQ multiplex PCR, the repertoire was profiled, and TCRdb retains in-frame clones only, with some absent. Among some 77,000 clones, about nine tenths were seen once, and the ten largest hold 0.39%. The sample consisted of T cells isolated from PBMCs. Source of these receptors: a human donor in good health.

This clone was seen once. The gene calls are TRBV6-5 and TRBJ1-5; D possibly corresponds to TRBD1 (5 bases). Germline V lookup: CDR1 MNHEY, CDR2 SVGAGI. V was trimmed by 8 bases and J by 3 bases, leaving 14 bases between them. This CDR3 has 14 amino acids. The chain's CDR3 is CASGRSGLNQPQHF. DNA for the CDR3: TGTGCCAGCGGCCGCTCAGGGCTCAATCAGCCCCAGCATTTT.

The chain uses TRBV5-1 and TRBJ2-1, with no clear D. This CDR3 is 16 amino acids long. The V gene's germline CDR1 is SGHRS and CDR2 YFSETQ. Between the trimmed V and J ends, which lost 1 base and 1 base, there was a span of 12 bases. CDR3 in DNA: TGCGCCAGCAGCTTGTCACCCGACAAGTCCTACAATGAGCAGTTCTTC. Its protein product is CASSLSPDKSYNEQFF.

V gene TRBV15 combines with J gene TRBJ2-6, with 8 positions matching TRBD1. Germline lookup yields CDR1 LNHNV and CDR2 YYDKDF (reference sequence). The CDR3 consists of 15 residues. Germline trimming cut 8 bases from V and 9 bases from J; bases unmatched to any gene: 12. The CDR3 here is CATSGSRTGRNVLTF. The CDR3, as DNA: TGTGCCACCTCCGGGTCCCGGACAGGGCGCAACGTCCTGACTTTC.

The chain recombines TRBV29-1 with TRBJ2-1; 14 nucleotides agree with TRBD2. Losses at the gene ends were 6 bases for V and 3 bases for J; bases not matched to a gene: 10. The CDR3 is 17 amino acids. Germline V gives CDR1 SQVTM, CDR2 ANQGSEA. CDR3 region: CSVLLGLAGANYNEQFF. The CDR3 DNA is TGCAGCGTGCTCTTGGGACTAGCGGGAGCAAACTACAATGAGCAGTTCTTC.

The V and J genes are TRBV10-1 and TRBJ1-3; no clear D. The CDR3 covers 20 residues. CDR1 is WNHNN and CDR2 is SYGVQD in the germline V gene (reference sequence). V was cut by 3 bases and J by 1 base, with 25 bases left in between. CDR3: CASSDLSRPLLIFSGNTIYF. DNA for the CDR3: TGCGCCAGCAGTGATCTGTCTAGGCCCCTTCTAATATTTTCTGGAAACACCATATATTTT.

The J gene is TRBJ1-5, the V gene TRBV6-4; D gene unclear. Deletions cut 0 bases from V and 12 bases from J, with 9 bases between. In germline, CDR1 is MRHNA, CDR2 SNTAGT. This CDR3 spans 12 amino acids. CDR3: CASSDSMADQHF. The CDR3 DNA follows: TGTGCCAGCAGTGACTCGATGGCAGACCAGCATTTT.

This chain links TRBV6-1 with TRBJ1-5; D is unresolved. The V gene's germline CDR1 is MNHNS and CDR2 SASEGT. The CDR3 extends over 16 amino acids. V was pared by 4 bases and J by 0 bases, with 13 bases between. Here the CDR3 DNA reads TGTGCCAGCAGTGTTGACTCCATCTTTAGCAATCAGCCCCAGCATTTT. Translated, it gives CASSVDSIFSNQPQHF.

V usage is TRBV15 and J usage is TRBJ2-7, with 7 nucleotides matching TRBD2. J was trimmed by 4 bases and V by 0 bases; bases with no gene match: 3. CDR3 length: 14 amino acids. Germline CDR1 and CDR2: LNHNV and YYDKDF (reference sequence). The chain's CDR3 is CATSREPAGYEQYF. The CDR3, as DNA: TGTGCCACCAGCAGAGAACCAGCGGGGTACGAGCAGTACTTC.